This TCR beta chain was profiled in a study of blood T cell repertoires in COVID-19. In the study overall: The United States, Italy and Spain provided the acute and convalescent COVID-19 samples.

This CDR3 is 11 amino acids long. CDR1 MNHEY and CDR2 SVGEGT come from the germline V gene. Trimming left V 2 bases short and J 8 bases short, with 6 bases between. Sequenced by immunoSEQ multiplex PCR; TCRdb stores in-frame clones only, minus some. The data contain some 100,000 clones, approximately 90% of them singletons. Sequencing was done on a sample of peripheral blood. The source of this sequence is a man between 45 and 60 years old with acute or convalescent COVID-19. The chain has TRBV6-2 or TRBV6-3 and TRBJ1-1; D gene unclear. DNA for the CDR3: TGTGCCAGCAGTTACGGCGGAGAAGCTTTCTTT. Translating it yields CASSYGGEAFF.